Sequencing of this T cell receptor beta chain was carried out in a study of shared clonotypes between healthy human individuals (dated by TCRdb to 2020 to 2021). As for the study more broadly: Three men and a couple of women, aged 18 to 49 years, made up the cohort. For each donor, three plates each were used for CD4 naive and CD4 memory, two plates were used for CD8 naive, and one plate was used for CD8 memory. To estimate repertoire size and how much clonotype sharing occurs between individuals, the study deeply sequenced the blood TCR repertoires of about five healthy adults. To increase sequencing depth and limit assay-specific biases, TCR repertoire library preparation and sequencing were carried out by different laboratories using diverse techniques. Between about 0.85 and 9.5 billion PBMCs per donor were obtained by leukapheresis.

Using the deep immunoSEQ assay, TCR CDR3 regions were amplified from genomic DNA by multiplex PCR. Extracted genomic DNA from each cell subset was spread evenly across all wells of several immunoSEQ 96-well plates, with each plate serving as a replicate. For sorted subsets, approximately 190 ng of genomic DNA, equivalent to 30,000 or so T cell genomes, went into each replicate PCR. Purified libraries were quantified with a Qubit 3.0 fluorometer, sized on a Bioanalyzer 2100, and re-quantified with the KAPA Library Quantification kit. Each immunoSEQ 96-well plate was sequenced on its own single-read 150-cycle Illumina NextSeq 550 flow cell. The paper's processing steps were these. Because the immunoSEQ output included only junctional sequences and no quality scores, the filtering could not be the same as the filtering used for full-length reads. To assign V/J genes and CDR3, sequences were annotated against IMGT germline references using PyIR, a Python wrapper for IgBLAST v1.9. Reads with weak V/J assignments (E-value above 1e-6), missing CDR3, stop codons, out-of-frame junctions, or ambiguous translated residues were removed. V3J clonotypes were defined by identical inferred V gene, J gene, and CDR3 amino acid sequence. Percentage overlap between repertoires was computed as shared unique clonotypes divided by the size of the smaller repertoire. Repertoire richness was assessed with RTK rarefaction, the Chao1 estimator, and Recon v2.1 estimates of unobserved clonotypes. For all TCRbeta clonotypes obtained by the gDNA method from a few donors, generation probabilities were computed with OLGA. What TCRdb holds here is the immuneACCESS table cut down to in-frame rearrangements. Part of the clones is not present; checked against another copy, under half of the missing clones reflect an unresolved V gene, and the others are unexplained. V, J and clone size reflect that table, while D and trimming were determined from the DNA. Here the sample has around 340,000 clones; more than 60% occur a single time. The ten largest clonotypes hold more than 9% of the sample.

Findings and caveats that apply to the study as a whole: About 5% of naive CD4, roughly 3.5% of naive CD8, around 2.3% of memory CD4, and 0.4% of memory CD8 clonotypes were shared across a few donors. Based on pairwise subsampling, the degree of clonotype sharing among donors was expected to be affected by sequencing depth. Sampling was restricted to blood, and TCR repertoires in tissue are likely to differ from TCR repertoires in blood. Higher generation probabilities were observed for clonotypes shared by all four sorted-subset donors than for non-shared clonotypes. Naive subsets generally had larger estimated clonotype richness than memory subsets. The genetic and exposure-history diversity represented was limited by the small number of donors. Incomplete sequencing was indicated by rarefaction of sorted-subset datasets, despite the large sequencing depth.

Donors were healthy HIV-negative adults with no recently reported acute infections or vaccinations. All donors were Caucasian adults living in Nashville, Tennessee, USA. CD4+ T cells were enriched by magnetic negative selection; naive cells were then positively selected on CD45RA, and the negative fraction formed the memory subset. Blood was collected by leukapheresis, and PBMCs were isolated by Ficoll-Histopaque density gradient centrifugation and then cryopreserved in liquid nitrogen vapor phase. Analytical flow cytometry was used to check the purity and quantity of each magnetically sorted T cell population. From each sorted fraction, genomic DNA was isolated and quantified by UV absorbance on a Nanodrop 2000c. The trim is 0 bases for V and 3 bases for J, with a gap of 9 bases between the germline ends. CDR1 SGHRS and CDR2 YFSETQ are derived from the germline V gene. Including the terminal cysteine and phenylalanine, the CDR3 comprises 14 residues. Of the read, only the CDR3 DNA is kept; its 42 bases are in frame from base 1.

As regards this clone: Its antigen specificity is not known. Base quality data are lacking; no much larger clone is found one base away.

The specimen was memory CD4+ T cells sorted from blood. Reading the label with the study, this specimen's cell subset or site is: CD45RA-negative fraction. The V and J segments used are TRBV5-1 and TRBJ1-1; TRBD1 could be the D gene, as 6 bases match. This clonotype was sampled from a young man in good health. The encoded CDR3 is CASSLGTVHTEAFF. The nucleotide sequence reads as follows: TGCGCCAGCAGCTTGGGGACAGTCCACACTGAAGCTTTCTTT. The full variable domain, with segments outside the CDR3 supplied by the reference TRBV5-1 and TRBJ1-1 proteins, appears as KAGVTQTPRYLIKTRGQQVTLSCSPISGHRSVSWYQQTPGQGLQFLFEYFSETQRNKGNFPGRFSGRQFSNSRSEMNVSTLELGDSALYLCASSLGTVHTEAFFGQGTRLTVV.